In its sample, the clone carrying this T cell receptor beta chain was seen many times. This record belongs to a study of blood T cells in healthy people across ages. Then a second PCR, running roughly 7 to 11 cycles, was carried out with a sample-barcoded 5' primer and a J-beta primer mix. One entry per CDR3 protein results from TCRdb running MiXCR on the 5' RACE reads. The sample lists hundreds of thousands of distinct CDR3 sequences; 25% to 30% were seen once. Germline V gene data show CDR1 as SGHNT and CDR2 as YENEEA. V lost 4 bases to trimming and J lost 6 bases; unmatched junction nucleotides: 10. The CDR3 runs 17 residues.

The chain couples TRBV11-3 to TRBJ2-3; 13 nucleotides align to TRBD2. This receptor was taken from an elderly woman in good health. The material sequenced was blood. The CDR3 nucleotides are TGTGCCAGCAGCTCTCGCTCGGGACTAGCGGGGTCTGATACGCAGTATTTT. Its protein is CASSSRSGLAGSDTQYF. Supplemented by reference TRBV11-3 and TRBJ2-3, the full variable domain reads EAGVVQSPRYKIIEKKQPVAFWCNPISGHNTLYWYLQNLGQGPELLIRYENEEAVDDSQLPKDRFSAERLKGVDSTLKIQPAELGDSAVYLCASSSRSGLAGSDTQYFGPGTRLTVL.